Shown below are 9 T cell receptor beta chains from a single sample sequenced in a study of blood T cell repertoires in COVID-19. Sequencing was performed with immunoSEQ multiplex PCR; in TCRdb, only in-frame clones are kept and a portion is missing. The sample has more than 300,000 clones; 86% are singletons. The sample taken for sequencing was peripheral blood. Receptors originate from a woman between 50 and 59 years old with acute or convalescent COVID-19.

This clone has more than one count but fewer than ten. A junction boundary mismatches the germline segment, possibly from a read error. The chain employs TRBV20-1 and TRBJ1-4; D call uncertain. Per germline, CDR1 DFQATT and CDR2 SNEGSKA (reference sequence). This CDR3 is built from 11 residues. In nucleotides, the CDR3 is TGCAGTGCTAGCCCTAAGGAAAAACTGTTTTTT. Protein sequence: CSASPKEKLFF.

The chain uses TRBV9 and TRBJ1-3; D is ambiguous. CDR1 is SGDLS and CDR2 is YYNGEE in the germline V gene. Trimming left V 0 bases short and J 0 bases short, with 7 bases between. The CDR3 is 15 residues long. This CDR3 reads CASSVGGFSGNTIYF. The DNA of the CDR3 is TGTGCCAGCAGCGTAGGAGGGTTCTCTGGAAACACCATATATTTT.

This chain links TRBV7-9 with TRBJ2-7; TRBD2 might be the D (6 bases). This CDR3 has 13 residues. Germline V gene lookup returns CDR1 SEHNR and CDR2 FQNEAQ (reference sequence). The V and J ends lost 5 bases and 5 bases respectively, with 13 bases between them. The CDR3 coding sequence is TGTGCCAGCAGCCTGGGACTCCTGGACGAGCAGTACTTC. This gives the protein CASSLGLLDEQYF.

The chain employs TRBV6-2 or TRBV6-3 and TRBJ1-1; 10 bases match TRBD1. The CDR3 is 16 residues long. The junction had 6 bases not matched to a gene; V was cut back by 2 bases and J by 3 bases. Germline CDR1 reads MNHEY; CDR2 reads SVGEGT. CDR3 in amino acids: CASSYGDRGTDTEAFF. CDR3 DNA: TGTGCCAGCAGTTACGGGGACAGGGGAACGGACACTGAAGCTTTCTTT.

This chain connects TRBV7-9 to TRBJ2-4; 10 nucleotides align to TRBD1. V shed 5 bases, J shed 8 bases, and the junction held 15 bases outside the gene matches. CDR1 and CDR2 from the germline V gene are SEHNR and FQNEAQ (reference sequence). This CDR3 comprises 17 residues. The CDR3 sequence: CASSSRAGDRGADIQYF. The CDR3 DNA reads as TGTGCCAGCAGCAGTAGGGCTGGGGACAGGGGTGCGGACATTCAGTACTTC. Supplemented by reference TRBV7-9 and TRBJ2-4, the full variable domain reads DTGVSQNPRHKITKRGQNVTFRCDPISEHNRLYWYRQTLGQGPEFLTYFQNEAQLEKSRLLSDRFSAERPKGSFSTLEIQRTEQGDSAMYLCASSSRAGDRGADIQYFGAGTRLSVL.

The rearrangement uses TRBV27 and TRBJ2-3; D is ambiguous. V shed 5 bases and J shed 5 bases, with 17 bases lying between them. The CDR3 spans 15 residues. Germline CDR1 is MNHEY and CDR2 is SMNVEV (reference sequence). The CDR3 protein is CASSLSPAMGDTQYF. CDR3 coding DNA: TGTGCCAGCAGTCTTAGCCCGGCCATGGGAGATACGCAGTATTTT.

This chain links TRBV20-1 with TRBJ1-5, with D maybe TRBD1 (5 bases). CDR3 length: 14 amino acids. The germline CDR1 and CDR2 sequences are DFQATT and SNEGSKA (reference sequence). Trimming took 3 bases from V and 7 from J, leaving 16 bases between them. The CDR3 region is CSASIRVPIQPQHF. The DNA of the CDR3 is TGCAGTGCTAGTATCAGGGTACCTATCCAGCCCCAGCATTTT.

This sequence joins TRBV4-2 and TRBJ2-2; 11 bases line up with TRBD2. Germline V CDR1 and CDR2: LGHNA, YNFKEQ. Germline trimming cut 1 base from V and 5 bases from J; bases unmatched to any gene: 0. This CDR3 is built from 15 residues. In DNA, the CDR3 is TGTGCCAGCAGCCAAGCTAGCGGGAGGACCGGGGAGCTGTTTTTT. This sequence encodes CASSQASGRTGELFF.

The V gene is TRBV27, the J gene TRBJ2-2, with 10 positions matching TRBD1. V lost 1 base, J lost 3 bases, and 8 bases stayed unmatched. CDR3 length equals 18 residues. CDR1 is MNHEY and CDR2 is SMNVEV in the germline V gene (reference sequence). The DNA for the CDR3 is TGTGCCAGCAGTTTATATGGGGGGGACAGGGGTTACACCGGGGAGCTGTTTTTT. This codes for CASSLYGGDRGYTGELFF.